A selection of T cell receptor beta chains follows, all from one sample in a study of memory CD4+ T cells and cytomegalovirus serostatus. Data came from immunoSEQ multiplex PCR; TCRdb stores just in-frame clones and leaves some out. Of tens of thousands of clones in the sample, about four fifths were seen once. The specimen was memory CD4+ T cells from blood. The receptors come from an adult in good health and CMV-seronegative. Both conserved end residues are part of each CDR3. Fields, in order: V gene, J gene, clone size, D gene, CDR3 DNA, CDR3 protein. D genes are given only for firm matches. Expanded clones are given a class, and other clones once, few, many or no size at all.

v_gene: TRBV7-6
j_gene: TRBJ1-1
abundance: few
d_gene: .
CDR3nt: TGTGCCAGCAGCAACAGGGAGAACACTGAAGCTTTCTTT
CDR3aa: CASSNRENTEAFF

v_gene: TRBV18
j_gene: TRBJ2-5
abundance: .
d_gene: .
CDR3nt: TGTGCCAGCTCACCAGAGTACGTGGAAGAGACCCAGTACTTC
CDR3aa: CASSPEYVEETQYF

v_gene: TRBV2
j_gene: TRBJ1-5
abundance: .
d_gene: .
CDR3nt: TGTGCCAGCATGCGGACGGGAGATCAGCCCCAGCATTTT
CDR3aa: CASMRTGDQPQHF

v_gene: TRBV30
j_gene: TRBJ1-3
abundance: .
d_gene: .
CDR3nt: TGTGCTTCTCAGGGGAACATGGGAGGAAACACCATATATTTT
CDR3aa: CASQGNMGGNTIYF

v_gene: TRBV5-1
j_gene: TRBJ1-1
abundance: .
d_gene: .
CDR3nt: TGCGCCAGCAGCTTGGCGGACAACACTGAAGCTTTCTTT
CDR3aa: CASSLADNTEAFF

v_gene: TRBV7-3
j_gene: TRBJ1-5
abundance: once
d_gene: TRBD1
CDR3nt: TGTGCCAGCAGCCTGGACAGGGGTCAGCCCCAGCATTTT
CDR3aa: CASSLDRGQPQHF

v_gene: TRBV5-1
j_gene: TRBJ2-3
abundance: .
d_gene: .
CDR3nt: TGCGCCAGCAGCTTTGGGGGGCAGCAAGATACGCAGTATTTT
CDR3aa: CASSFGGQQDTQYF

v_gene: TRBV6-1
j_gene: TRBJ1-4
abundance: few
d_gene: .
CDR3nt: TGTGCCAGCAGTGAAATGGGGGAAAAACTGTTTTTT
CDR3aa: CASSEMGEKLFF

v_gene: TRBV6-6
j_gene: TRBJ1-2
abundance: .
d_gene: TRBD1
CDR3nt: TGTGCCAGCAGCCGGACAGGGGCAAACTATGGCTACACCTTC
CDR3aa: CASSRTGANYGYTF

v_gene: TRBV18
j_gene: TRBJ1-2
abundance: .
d_gene: .
CDR3nt: TGTGCCAGCTCACCTTCGGGGGGAATCCATGGCTACACCTTC
CDR3aa: CASSPSGGIHGYTF

v_gene: TRBV6-6
j_gene: TRBJ1-3
abundance: .
d_gene: .
CDR3nt: TGTGCCAGCAGTTACACCGGTGGTGGAAACACCATATATTTT
CDR3aa: CASSYTGGGNTIYF

v_gene: TRBV5-1
j_gene: TRBJ2-3
abundance: .
d_gene: TRBD2
CDR3nt: TGCGCCAGCAGCTCCGAGCGGGGGGGCCAAGATACGCAGTATTTT
CDR3aa: CASSSERGGQDTQYF

v_gene: TRBV7-6
j_gene: TRBJ2-2
abundance: .
d_gene: TRBD2
CDR3nt: TGTGCCAGCAGCTCGTCTAGCGGAATCACCGGGGAGCTGTTTTTT
CDR3aa: CASSSSSGITGELFF

v_gene: TRBV7-9
j_gene: TRBJ2-1
abundance: .
d_gene: .
CDR3nt: TGTGCCAGCAGCCTCCGGACTGGTTGGGAGCAGTTCTTC
CDR3aa: CASSLRTGWEQFF

v_gene: TRBV16
j_gene: TRBJ2-7
abundance: .
d_gene: TRBD1
CDR3nt: TGTGCCAGCAGCCGTGGACAGGGCAGCTACGAGCAGTACTTC
CDR3aa: CASSRGQGSYEQYF

v_gene: TRBV7-3
j_gene: TRBJ1-2
abundance: .
d_gene: .
CDR3nt: TGTGCCAGCAGCCGACGGGACACCGATGGCTACACCTTC
CDR3aa: CASSRRDTDGYTF

v_gene: TRBV6-1
j_gene: TRBJ1-2
abundance: .
d_gene: .
CDR3nt: TGTGCCAGCCAGTCGGGGGCTGGCTACACCTTC
CDR3aa: CASQSGAGYTF

v_gene: TRBV11-2
j_gene: TRBJ2-1
abundance: .
d_gene: .
CDR3nt: TGTGCCAGCAGCCATCTTTCCAATGAGCAGTTCTTC
CDR3aa: CASSHLSNEQFF

v_gene: TRBV12-5
j_gene: TRBJ2-1
abundance: .
d_gene: TRBD1
CDR3nt: TGTGCTACCGGGACAGGGGAATACAATGAGCAGTTCTTC
CDR3aa: CATGTGEYNEQFF

v_gene: TRBV6-6
j_gene: TRBJ1-1
abundance: few
d_gene: .
CDR3nt: TGTGCCACATCCACCTTTCGTGTCAACACTGAAGCTTTCTTT
CDR3aa: CATSTFRVNTEAFF

v_gene: TRBV2
j_gene: TRBJ1-2
abundance: .
d_gene: .
CDR3nt: TGTGCCAGTGCGACCGGGACTGGAAACTATGGCTACACCTTC
CDR3aa: CASATGTGNYGYTF

v_gene: TRBV4-2
j_gene: TRBJ2-3
abundance: .
d_gene: .
CDR3nt: TGTGCCAGCAGCTTCAACAGGGTCACAGATACGCAGTATTTT
CDR3aa: CASSFNRVTDTQYF

v_gene: TRBV6-1
j_gene: TRBJ2-7
abundance: .
d_gene: .
CDR3nt: TGTGCCAGCAGTGACTCTCCCCGCTACGAGCAGTACTTC
CDR3aa: CASSDSPRYEQYF

v_gene: TRBV28
j_gene: TRBJ2-1
abundance: .
d_gene: TRBD1
CDR3nt: TGTGCCAGCAGCCCCACGGACAGGGGAAATGAGCAGTTCTTC
CDR3aa: CASSPTDRGNEQFF

v_gene: TRBV5-1
j_gene: TRBJ2-2
abundance: .
d_gene: TRBD2
CDR3nt: TGCGCCAGCAGCTCGGGGGGTACCGGGGAGCTGTTTTTT
CDR3aa: CASSSGGTGELFF

v_gene: TRBV5-6
j_gene: TRBJ1-2
abundance: .
d_gene: .
CDR3nt: TGTGCCAGCAGAATAATGACAGTCTATGGCTACACCTTC
CDR3aa: CASRIMTVYGYTF